The 12 T cell receptor beta chains below all came from one sample that was sequenced in a study of blood T cell repertoires in COVID-19. Profiled with immunoSEQ multiplex PCR; TCRdb holds only in-frame clones, not every one. The sample yields under 200,000 clones, around 80% seen once. Material for sequencing was PBMCs or T cells enriched from blood (not recorded which). The source of these receptors is a woman in her sixties or seventies who had recovered from COVID-19.

This clone was seen more than once but under ten times. The chain couples TRBV4-2 to TRBJ2-7; D remains unclear. With 3 bases removed from V and 0 bases from J, the gap between germline ends came to 12 bases. Per the germline V gene, CDR1 is LGHNA and CDR2 is YNFKEQ. This CDR3 contains 15 residues. CDR3 DNA: TGTGCCAGCAGCCACGGAGTAGCTTCCTCCTACGAGCAGTACTTC. Its protein is CASSHGVASSYEQYF.

This clone was seen a handful of times. The chain carries TRBV27 and TRBJ1-1; tentatively, D is TRBD1 (5 bases). This CDR3 spans 19 amino acids. Per germline, CDR1 MNHEY and CDR2 SMNVEV (reference sequence). Deletions cut 3 bases from V and 4 bases from J, with 27 bases between. Here the CDR3 reads CASSFSARGGDFGGTEAFF. The CDR3, as DNA: TGTGCCAGCAGTTTCTCGGCGAGGGGTGGGGACTTCGGGGGCACTGAAGCTTTCTTT.

This clone was seen once. This same CDR3 is encoded by further DNA sequences in the sample. The rearrangement joins TRBV19 to TRBJ1-1; 8 bases fit TRBD1. The CDR3 loop spans 14 amino acids. Germline loops: CDR1 LNHDA, CDR2 SQIVND (reference sequence). Trimming at V came to 6 bases and at J to 4 bases, leaving 7 bases not matched to a gene. The CDR3 sequence is CASSGTGRVTEAFF. In nucleotides, the CDR3 is TGTGCCAGTAGCGGGACAGGTCGAGTCACTGAAGCTTTCTTT. Looking up the rest from reference TRBV19 and TRBJ1-1 gives the full variable domain: DGGITQSPKYLFRKEGQNVTLSCEQNLNHDAMYWYRQDPGQGLRLIYYSQIVNDFQKGDIAEGYSVSREKKESFPLTVTSAQKNPTAFYLCASSGTGRVTEAFFGQGTRLTVV.

The chain is built from TRBV5-5 and TRBJ1-5; D gene unclear. Germline V gives CDR1 SGHKS, CDR2 YYEKEE (reference sequence). This CDR3 is 15 amino acids long. Deletions cut 3 bases from V and 1 base from J, with 11 bases between. CDR3: CASSWGSGSNQPQHF. The DNA of the CDR3 is TGTGCCAGCAGCTGGGGATCGGGGAGCAATCAGCCCCAGCATTTT.

The rearrangement uses TRBV6-5 and TRBJ1-3, with TRBD1 matching over 8 bases. Germline loops: CDR1 MNHEY, CDR2 SVGAGI. V shed 4 bases and J 2 bases; nucleotides not matched to a gene: 4. The CDR3 is 15 residues long. CDR3 sequence: CASSSRTGTGNTIYF. The DNA of the CDR3 is TGTGCCAGCAGTTCTCGGACAGGGACTGGAAACACCATATATTTT.

This rearrangement joins TRBV18 to TRBJ2-6; tentative D call: TRBD2 (5 bases). This CDR3 comprises 16 residues. In germline, CDR1 is KGHSH, CDR2 LQKENI. V lost 5 bases and J 2 bases, leaving 13 bases between the germline ends. CDR3 in amino acids: CASSGGVFPGANVLTF. CDR3 nucleotides: TGTGCCAGCTCAGGAGGCGTATTCCCTGGGGCCAACGTCCTGACTTTC.

The chain has TRBV6-4 and TRBJ1-1; D may be TRBD1 (5 bases). CDR3 length: 13 amino acids. Germline loops: CDR1 MRHNA, CDR2 SNTAGT. Trimming removed 4 bases from V and 5 bases from J, with 11 bases in between. The CDR3 loop reads CASSVQGGTEAFF. CDR3 DNA: TGTGCCAGCAGTGTCCAGGGAGGTACTGAAGCTTTCTTT.

This chain uses TRBV5-1 with TRBJ2-3; 8 bases agree with TRBD1. This CDR3 region has 16 residues. J lost 3 bases, V lost 1 base, and 7 bases had no gene match. CDR1 is SGHRS, CDR2 YFSETQ, per germline. For the CDR3, the DNA is TGCGCCAGCAGCTTGTTAGGTCAGGGGGCGACAGATACGCAGTATTTT. Translated, it gives CASSLLGQGATDTQYF.

The J gene is TRBJ1-6, the V gene TRBV7-8; 7 bases map to TRBD1. CDR3 length: 14 amino acids. V lost 8 bases, J lost 0 bases, and 1 base stayed unmatched. In germline, CDR1 is SGHVS, CDR2 FQNEAQ. The CDR3 loop reads CASGDSSYNSPLHF. Written as DNA, the CDR3 is TGTGCCAGCGGGGACAGCTCCTATAATTCACCCCTCCACTTT.

The table lists this clone with a count of one. The J gene is TRBJ1-6, the V gene TRBV5-1; D uncertain. This CDR3 is built from 18 residues. Germline CDR1 reads SGHRS; CDR2 reads YFSETQ. Trimming left V 0 bases short and J 0 bases short, with 13 bases between. The CDR3 region is CASSLALPPSSYNSPLHF. In DNA form, the CDR3 reads TGCGCCAGCAGCTTGGCCCTTCCTCCGAGCTCCTATAATTCACCCCTCCACTTT.

This chain joins TRBV3-1 (or the pseudogene TRBV3-2) and TRBJ2-1, with 8 bases lining up with TRBD2. V shed 4 bases, J shed 0 bases, and the junction held 5 bases outside the gene matches. The CDR3 runs to 16 residues. Germline V gene lookup returns CDR1 LGHDT and CDR2 YNNKEL (reference sequence). As DNA, the CDR3 is TGTGCCAGCAGCCCCCGGGGGGGCCCCTCCTACAATGAGCAGTTCTTC. Translation: CASSPRGGPSYNEQFF.

V and J are TRBV25-1 and TRBJ1-2; TRBD1 might be the D (6 bases). CDR1 is MGHDK and CDR2 is SYGVNS in the germline V gene. The V end lost 5 bases, the J end lost 5 bases, and 15 bases lay between the germline ends. The CDR3 covers 14 residues. In nucleotides, the CDR3 is TGTGCCAGCAGTCGGGCAGGGGCCGGGTATGGCTACACCTTC. Translated: CASSRAGAGYGYTF.